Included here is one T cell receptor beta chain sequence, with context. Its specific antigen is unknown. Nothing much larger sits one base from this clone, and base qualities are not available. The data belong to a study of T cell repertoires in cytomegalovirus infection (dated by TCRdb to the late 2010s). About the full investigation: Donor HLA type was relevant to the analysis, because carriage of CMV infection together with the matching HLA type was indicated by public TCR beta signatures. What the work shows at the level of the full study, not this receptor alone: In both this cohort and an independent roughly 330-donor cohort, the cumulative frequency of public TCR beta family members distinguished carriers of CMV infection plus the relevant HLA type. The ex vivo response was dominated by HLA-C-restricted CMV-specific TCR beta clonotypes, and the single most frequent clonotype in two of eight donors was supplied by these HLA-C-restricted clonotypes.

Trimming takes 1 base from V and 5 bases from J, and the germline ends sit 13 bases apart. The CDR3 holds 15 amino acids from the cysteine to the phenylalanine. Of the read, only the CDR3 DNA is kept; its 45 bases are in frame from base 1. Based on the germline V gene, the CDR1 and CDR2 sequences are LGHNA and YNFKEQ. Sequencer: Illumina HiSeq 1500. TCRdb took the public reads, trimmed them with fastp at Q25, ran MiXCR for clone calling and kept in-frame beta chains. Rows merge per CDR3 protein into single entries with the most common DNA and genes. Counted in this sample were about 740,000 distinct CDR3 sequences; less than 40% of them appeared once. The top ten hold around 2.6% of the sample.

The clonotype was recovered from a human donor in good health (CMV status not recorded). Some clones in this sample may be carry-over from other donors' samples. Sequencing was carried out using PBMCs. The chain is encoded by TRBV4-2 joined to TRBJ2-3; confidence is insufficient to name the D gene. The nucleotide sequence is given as TGTGCCAGCAGCCAAGTAGGGCAGTACGGAGATACGCAGTATTTT. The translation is CASSQVGQYGDTQYF.